A single sample is the source of the 18 T cell receptor beta chains below, sequenced in a study of shared clonotypes between healthy human individuals. Profiling relied on immunoSEQ multiplex PCR, and the TCRdb table lists in-frame clones only, not all of them. The data contain more than 2 million clones, about 95% of them singletons. Material: naive CD4+ T cells sorted from blood. Subset specified: CD45RA+ positively selected. The receptors originated from a man in his late teens or twenties in good health.

The chain carries TRBV30 and TRBJ2-7; D is unclear. Germline V gene lookup returns CDR1 GTSNPN and CDR2 SVGIG (reference sequence). The V gene lost 5 bases and the J gene lost 4 bases, with 9 bases spanning the gap. The length of the CDR3 is 11 residues. CDR3 nucleotide sequence: TGTGCCTGGGGGTCCCTATACGAGCAGTACTTC. Its protein is CAWGSLYEQYF.

The rearrangement uses TRBV25-1 and TRBJ1-1; the D gene is possibly TRBD1 (6 bases). Germline-derived CDR1 and CDR2 are MGHDK and SYGVNS. The V end lost 4 bases, the J end lost 2 bases, and 14 bases lay between the germline ends. This CDR3 has 15 amino acids. The CDR3 coding sequence is TGTGCCAGCAGTGTGGGCGGCAGGGGAAACACTGAAGCTTTCTTT. The encoded protein is CASSVGGRGNTEAFF.

In this sample, this clone turned up once. V gene TRBV4-1 combines with J gene TRBJ1-4, with 10 bases identical to TRBD1. V lost 1 base, J lost 0 bases, and 2 bases stayed unmatched. The CDR3 length is 17 residues. CDR1 is MGHRA, CDR2 YSYEKL, per germline. This CDR3 is CASSQGQGASTNEKLFF. DNA of the CDR3: TGCGCCAGCAGCCAAGGACAGGGGGCCTCAACTAATGAAAAACTGTTTTTT.

The chain carries TRBV27 and TRBJ2-1, with 10 bases lining up with TRBD2. Germline assignment: CDR1 MNHEY and CDR2 SMNVEV (reference sequence). The J segment lost 3 bases and the V segment lost 4 bases, leaving 6 bases of the junction unmatched. The CDR3 length is 16 residues. The chain's CDR3 is CASSSALAGDYNEQFF. The CDR3 DNA sequence: TGTGCCAGCAGTTCTGCTCTAGCGGGAGACTACAATGAGCAGTTCTTC.

V usage is TRBV11-1 and J usage is TRBJ2-1; 10 positions match TRBD1. The germline CDR1 and CDR2 sequences are SGHAT and FQDESV (reference sequence). The CDR3 consists of 17 residues. V was pared by 5 bases and J by 6 bases, with 13 bases of the junction left unmatched. CDR3 sequence reads: CASSHRPGQGPFNEQFF. The CDR3 coding sequence is TGTGCCAGCAGCCACCGCCCGGGACAGGGGCCCTTCAATGAGCAGTTCTTC.

This chain links TRBV7-2 with TRBJ2-5; 11 positions agree with TRBD2. This CDR3 spans 16 amino acids. With 3 bases clipped from V and 9 bases from J, the junction kept 12 bases outside the gene matches. Germline V gives CDR1 SGHTA, CDR2 FQGNSA. CDR3 sequence reads: CASSFWVLAGGGAQYF. CDR3 coding DNA: TGTGCCAGCAGCTTTTGGGTGCTAGCGGGGGGCGGGGCCCAGTACTTC.

The chain is built from TRBV29-1 and TRBJ2-5, with unresolved D. CDR1 SQVTM and CDR2 ANQGSEA come from the germline V gene. With 1 base removed from V and 5 bases from J, the gap between germline ends came to 17 bases. The CDR3 has 15 residues. The DNA for the CDR3 is TGCAGCGTTGAAGGTGGGGAAGGCCTGGGGGAGACCCAGTACTTC. As protein: CSVEGGEGLGETQYF. Full variable domain (outside the CDR3, taken from reference TRBV29-1 and TRBJ2-5): SAVISQKPSRDICQRGTSLTIQCQVDSQVTMMFWYRQQPGQSLTLIATANQGSEATYESGFVIDKFPISRPNLTFSTLTVSNMSPEDSSIYLCSVEGGEGLGETQYFGPGTRLLVL.

The chain couples TRBV18 to TRBJ2-5; D is ambiguous. Trimming stripped 3 bases from V and 5 bases from J, with 10 bases between. Germline V lookup: CDR1 KGHSH, CDR2 LQKENI. The CDR3 extends over 13 amino acids. This CDR3 reads CASSPFHGETQYF. For the CDR3, the DNA is TGTGCCAGCTCACCGTTTCATGGGGAGACCCAGTACTTC.

The CDR3, as DNA: TGTGCCAGCAGCCCCCTCCGGGCGCTTACAGATACGCAGTATTTT. It yields the protein CASSPLRALTDTQYF. The genes are TRBV7-8 and TRBJ2-3, with no clear D. The CDR3 consists of 15 residues. From germline, CDR1 is SGHVS and CDR2 FQNEAQ. V gave up 5 bases and J gave up 3 bases, with 15 bases separating them.

A remark on this clone: Relative to the germline gene, one junction end is altered; a read error may explain this. The V and J genes are TRBV6-5 and TRBJ2-3, with D perhaps matching TRBD1 or TRBD2 (5 bases each). The CDR3 length is 12 residues. Per the germline V gene, CDR1 is MNHEY and CDR2 is SVGAGI. The CDR3 protein is CASSPTQGPLSF. In DNA form, the CDR3 reads TGTGCCAGCAGCCCTACCCAGGGACCGTTGTCTTTT.

The gene calls are TRBV5-1 and TRBJ2-3, with 9 bases that match TRBD1. V lost 4 bases to trimming and J lost 6 bases; unmatched junction nucleotides: 9. Germline V gene data show CDR1 as SGHRS and CDR2 as YFSETQ. The length of the CDR3 is 15 residues. The CDR3 DNA follows: TGCGCCAGCAGCGGGGGACAGGGATTCTCGGATACGCAGTATTTT. Translated: CASSGGQGFSDTQYF. Full variable domain (remainder filled in from reference TRBV5-1 and TRBJ2-3): KAGVTQTPRYLIKTRGQQVTLSCSPISGHRSVSWYQQTPGQGLQFLFEYFSETQRNKGNFPGRFSGRQFSNSRSEMNVSTLELGDSALYLCASSGGQGFSDTQYFGPGTRLTVL.

The chain links TRBV4-3 to TRBJ2-3; 11 bases are shared with TRBD2. The CDR3 spans 16 residues. V shed 6 bases and J 3 bases; nucleotides not matched to a gene: 8. CDR1 and CDR2 from the germline V gene are LGHNA and YSLEER. CDR3 DNA: TGCGCCAGCAGTCCTTCTAGCGGGGGGAAAACAGATACGCAGTATTTT. Its protein product is CASSPSSGGKTDTQYF.

The chain is built from TRBV10-3 and TRBJ2-3; a weak D match, TRBD2 (5 bases). Germline V gene sequence: CDR1 ENHRY, CDR2 SYGVKD. The CDR3 is 12 amino acids. The V end was cut by 11 bases, the J end by 2 bases, with 11 bases between. Here the CDR3 reads CASSTTTDTQYF. CDR3 in DNA: TGTGCCTCGTCGACTACCACAGATACGCAGTATTTT.

The rearrangement links TRBV5-3 to TRBJ1-5; D gene unclear. TRBV5-3 is marked as an open reading frame, function uncertain. V lost 2 bases, J lost 4 bases, and 13 bases lay in between. This CDR3 is built from 15 residues. The CDR3: CARSFRGAQNQPQHF. DNA for the CDR3: TGTGCCAGAAGCTTTCGAGGAGCCCAGAATCAGCCCCAGCATTTT.

The J gene is TRBJ1-3, the V gene TRBV10-3, with D possibly being TRBD1 (5 bases). Germline loops: CDR1 ENHRY, CDR2 SYGVKD. This CDR3 has 16 amino acids. V gave up 2 bases and J gave up 2 bases, with 13 bases separating them. For the CDR3, the DNA is TGTGCCATCAGTGAGATTGGCGGGGCCGCTGGAAACACCATATATTTT. This translates into CAISEIGGAAGNTIYF.

J is TRBJ2-6 and V is TRBV5-4; D is possibly TRBD1 (6 bases). CDR1 and CDR2 (germline): SGHNT, YYREEE (reference sequence). Trimming stripped 2 bases from V and 0 bases from J, with 15 bases between. The CDR3 has 18 amino acids. The DNA of the CDR3 is TGTGCCAGCAGCTTTACTGCAGGGGCATCCTCTGGGGCCAACGTCCTGACTTTC. Its protein is CASSFTAGASSGANVLTF.

CDR3 coding DNA: TGCGCCAGCAGCTTGGACGGGGCCACACCTAACTATGGCTACACCTTC. Amino acid sequence: CASSLDGATPNYGYTF. The rearrangement uses TRBV5-1 and TRBJ1-2, with a tentative D call TRBD1 (5 bases). The length of the CDR3 is 16 residues. Germline V lookup: CDR1 SGHRS, CDR2 YFSETQ. V was shortened by 0 bases and J by 0 bases, with 12 bases between the two germline ends.

With respect to this clone: A much larger clonotype is one base distant, so this may be a read error. The V call is TRBV2, the J call TRBJ1-3; D not certain. V was pared by 1 base and J by 0 bases, with 4 bases between. This CDR3 is 14 amino acids long. Germline CDR1 reads SNHLY; CDR2 reads FYNNEI. CDR3 in amino acids: CASSEGSSGNTIYF. CDR3 in DNA: TGTGCCAGCAGTGAAGGGAGCTCTGGAAACACCATATATTTT.